Only a few counts were recorded for the clone carrying this T cell receptor beta chain. Treatment: randomized to nivolumab then ipilimumab (arm A) or the reverse (arm B). This entry is derived from a study of sequential checkpoint blockade in melanoma. Study background: Arm A got nivolumab then ipilimumab; arm B the reverse, 1:1. Each arm's sequence ended with maintenance nivolumab.

The CDR3 sequence is 14 residues long. From germline, CDR1 is LNHDA and CDR2 SQIVND (reference sequence). V dropped 8 bases and J dropped 2 bases, with 13 bases sitting between them. The protocol was immunoSEQ multiplex PCR, while the TCRdb copy is restricted to in-frame clones and leaves out a portion. Among fewer than 30,000 clones listed, around three quarters were seen once. Material: CD8+ T cells sorted from blood (inferred from file names), obtained from a patient given nivolumab and ipilimumab in sequence. The source of this sequence is a human donor with melanoma. The rearrangement links TRBV19 to TRBJ1-5; tentatively, D is TRBD1 (5 bases). The CDR3 region is CASSFARGNQPQHF. The CDR3 nucleotides read TGTGCCAGTTCCTTTGCCAGGGGCAATCAGCCCCAGCATTTT.